These 27 T cell receptor beta chains share one sample of origin, sequenced in a study of T cells in Graves' hyperthyroidism and ophthalmopathy. Regions amplified from RNA transcripts were the TCR beta CDR3 regions. TCR CDR3 regions were first amplified by RT-PCR with HTBI primers. TCRdb ran MiXCR on the multiplex PCR reads and lists one entry per CDR3 protein. The sample shows hundreds of thousands of distinct CDR3 sequences, about 24% of them seen only once. Sequencing was performed on blood. All receptors come from a woman in her 30s with Graves' ophthalmopathy.

This rearrangement joins TRBV27 to TRBJ1-5, with D unresolved. The ends were cut back, 7 bases at V and 3 bases at J, with 10 bases in the middle. Germline V gene data show CDR1 as MNHEY and CDR2 as SMNVEV (reference sequence). This CDR3 comprises 13 residues. Written as DNA, the CDR3 is TGTGCCAGCAAAGGAGGGTTCAATCAGCCCCAGCATTTT. Protein: CASKGGFNQPQHF.

This clonotype came up a few times. The chain employs TRBV5-1 and TRBJ2-7; possible D gene TRBD1, 5 bases. The germline gives CDR1 SGHRS, CDR2 YFSETQ. This CDR3 spans 13 amino acids. V was shortened by 0 bases and J by 5 bases, with 9 bases between the two germline ends. Here the CDR3 DNA reads TGCGCCAGCAGCTTGGGGGCAGGGAACGAGCAGTACTTC. This encodes CASSLGAGNEQYF.

The chain employs TRBV6-5 and TRBJ2-7; D is unresolved. The CDR3 runs to 13 residues. Trimming took off 2 bases at V and 7 bases at J, with 12 bases between the two ends. CDR1 MNHEY and CDR2 SVGAGI come from the germline V gene. CDR3 bases: TGTGCCAGCAGTTACGCAAGGGTTTTGGAGCAGTACTTC. Residues: CASSYARVLEQYF.

This clonotype showed up just a few times. A much larger clone sits a single nucleotide away, making a read error possible. The chain links TRBV6-2 or TRBV6-3 to TRBJ1-1; the match to TRBD1 covers 7 bases. J gave up 13 bases and V 6 bases, and 20 bases lay outside the gene matches. The CDR3 sequence is 15 residues long. CDR1 is MNHEY and CDR2 is SVGEGT in the germline V gene. The CDR3 protein is CASRQTGKGPIGVFF. In DNA form, the CDR3 reads TGTGCCAGCAGGCAGACAGGGAAGGGCCCAATCGGAGTTTTCTTT.

There are many counts of this clonotype. The V call is TRBV20-1, the J call TRBJ1-5, with D uncertain. Germline V CDR1 and CDR2: DFQATT, SNEGSKA (reference sequence). This CDR3 has 15 residues. With 3 bases removed from V and 1 base from J, the gap between germline ends came to 13 bases. CDR3 sequence: CSARELLRSNQPQHF. CDR3 DNA: TGCAGTGCTAGGGAGCTACTTCGAAGCAATCAGCCCCAGCATTTT.

In its sample, this clonotype was seen many times. This rearrangement joins TRBV27 to TRBJ2-2; 7 positions match TRBD1. This CDR3 region has 14 residues. Unmatched junction bases numbered 10, after V lost 8 bases and J lost 7 bases. CDR1 MNHEY and CDR2 SMNVEV come from the germline V gene (reference sequence). CDR3 protein: CASGSTTGDGELFF. The CDR3 coding sequence is TGTGCCAGCGGTTCCACTACAGGGGACGGGGAGCTGTTTTTT.

The sample holds many counts of this clonotype. Since a much larger clone is just one base distant, this may be a read error. The V gene is TRBV6-1, the J gene TRBJ1-2, with 10 bases lining up with TRBD1. V shed 3 bases and J 6 bases; nucleotides not matched to a gene: 7. CDR3 length equals 15 residues. Germline lookup yields CDR1 MNHNS and CDR2 SASEGT. Here the CDR3 reads CASSDYGTGAHGYTF. The CDR3 coding sequence is TGTGCCAGCAGTGATTACGGGACAGGGGCTCATGGCTACACCTTC.

This clonotype was seen repeatedly, ten times or more. This chain joins TRBV12-3 or TRBV12-4 and TRBJ2-6; D gene unclear. V was pared by 1 base and J by 3 bases, with 1 base between. The CDR3 consists of 13 residues. CDR3 protein: CASSLGGANVLTF. The CDR3 nucleotides are TGTGCCAGCAGTTTAGGTGGGGCCAACGTCCTGACTTTC.

Many counts were recorded for this clonotype. The chain has TRBV29-1 and TRBJ1-1; 7 bases fit TRBD1. Germline trimming cut 5 bases from V and 0 bases from J; bases unmatched to any gene: 9. Germline lookup yields CDR1 SQVTM and CDR2 ANQGSEA. The CDR3 runs 15 residues. The CDR3 region is CSVPKTGSMNTEAFF. CDR3 coding DNA: TGCAGCGTTCCGAAGACAGGGAGCATGAACACTGAAGCTTTCTTT. The full variable domain, its missing parts supplied by reference TRBV29-1 and TRBJ1-1, is SAVISQKPSRDICQRGTSLTIQCQVDSQVTMMFWYRQQPGQSLTLIATANQGSEATYESGFVIDKFPISRPNLTFSTLTVSNMSPEDSSIYLCSVPKTGSMNTEAFFGQGTRLTVV.

Regarding this clonotype: The conserved phenylalanine or tryptophan is not found at the CDR3 terminus, so this likely reflects a read error. The chain joins TRBV12-3 or TRBV12-4 to TRBJ2-3; D remains ambiguous. There are 14 residues in the CDR3. V lost 6 bases, J lost 2 bases, and 12 bases lay in between. The CDR3: CASRHQVNTDTQYC. The CDR3 DNA reads TGTGCCAGCAGACACCAGGTCAACACAGATACGCAGTATTGT.

This clonotype was observed many times. This sequence joins TRBV6-1 and TRBJ2-7; no clear D. This CDR3 spans 12 amino acids. From germline, CDR1 is MNHNS and CDR2 SASEGT. V was clipped by 6 bases and J by 2 bases, with 8 bases between them. The CDR3 DNA sequence: TGTGCCAGCAGCCGACAAACCTACGAGCAGTACTTC. This encodes CASSRQTYEQYF.

This clonotype was seen at least ten times. The gene calls are TRBV12-3 or TRBV12-4 and TRBJ1-5; D might be TRBD1 (5 bases). The CDR3 is 16 residues long. Trimming pared 5 bases from V and 5 bases from J, leaving 19 bases between. CDR3 sequence reads: CASSTWDGIVDQPQHF. CDR3 DNA: TGTGCCAGCAGTACCTGGGACGGGATAGTTGATCAGCCCCAGCATTTT.

This clonotype was picked up a small number of times. The chain recombines TRBV11-2 with TRBJ2-7, with a weak D call TRBD2 (6 bases). V shed 5 bases and J shed 3 bases, with 17 bases lying between them. Germline values: CDR1 SGHAT, CDR2 FQNNGV. The length of the CDR3 is 15 residues. CDR3 in DNA: TGTGCCAGCAGCCCCCGGGGGTCCTCCCACTACGAGCAGTACTTC. The encoded protein is CASSPRGSSHYEQYF.

The rearrangement uses TRBV18 and TRBJ2-5, with D uncertain. The CDR3 is 13 residues long. V was pared by 1 base and J by 2 bases, with 5 bases between. Germline lookup yields CDR1 KGHSH and CDR2 LQKENI. For the CDR3, the DNA is TGTGCCAGCTCACCACGTACTCAAGAGACCCAGTACTTC. It is translated as CASSPRTQETQYF.

This clonotype was observed at least ten times. V is TRBV28 and J is TRBJ1-2; 8 nucleotides line up with TRBD1. CDR3 length: 18 amino acids. Trimming took 2 bases from V and 4 from J; bases not matched to a gene: 15. Looked up from germline, CDR1 is MDHEN and CDR2 is SYDVKM. CDR3 loop: CASSLGMRQGIWVYGYTF. The CDR3 nucleotides are TGTGCCAGCAGTTTAGGGATGAGACAGGGGATCTGGGTCTATGGCTACACCTTC.

Notes on this clonotype: This may stem from a read error, because a much larger clone lies one nucleotide away. The limits of the CDR3 on the DNA are not certain, so only TCRdb's listed CDR3 is given. The chain is built from TRBV3-1 and TRBJ1-1. Germline V gene sequence: CDR1 LGHDT, CDR2 YNNKEL (reference sequence). The length of the CDR3 is 13 amino acids, counting both ends. CDR3 amino acids: CASSTSENTEAFF.

This clonotype was observed at least ten times. This sequence joins TRBV6-2 or TRBV6-3 and TRBJ1-2; 7 positions match TRBD1. Germline assignment: CDR1 MNHEY and CDR2 SVGEGT. CDR3 size: 15 residues. With 2 bases clipped from V and 7 bases from J, the junction kept 10 bases outside the gene matches. The CDR3 spells CASSYRRDSSLGYTF. In DNA, the CDR3 is TGTGCCAGCAGTTACCGAAGGGACAGTTCGCTTGGCTACACCTTC.

This clonotype was observed many times. V and J are TRBV10-1 and TRBJ2-5; no firm D call. The germline CDR1 and CDR2 sequences are WNHNN and SYGVQD (reference sequence). The CDR3 has 9 residues. V lost 6 bases and J 5 bases, leaving 1 base between the germline ends. The CDR3 nucleotides are TGCGCCAGCAGGGAGACCCAGTACTTC. Protein: CASRETQYF.

In regard to this clonotype: In this CDR3 the conserved last residue, phenylalanine or tryptophan, is missing, so a read error is likely. The gene calls are TRBV12-3 or TRBV12-4 and TRBJ2-7; possibly TRBD1 for D (5 bases). Trimming pared 3 bases from V and 3 bases from J, leaving 12 bases between. CDR3 length equals 14 residues. CDR3 loop: CASSFVTGDYEQYY. The DNA for the CDR3 is TGTGCCAGCAGTTTCGTTACAGGAGACTACGAGCAGTACTAC.

Many counts were recorded for this clonotype. The genes are TRBV6-5 and TRBJ2-7, with TRBD1 matching over 10 bases. J gave up 7 bases and V 0 bases, and 3 bases lay outside the gene matches. CDR3 length equals 14 residues. Germline CDR1 MNHEY, CDR2 SVGAGI. This CDR3 reads CASSYSTGQGEQYF. The CDR3 region has the DNA TGTGCCAGCAGTTACTCGACGGGACAGGGGGAGCAGTACTTC.

This sequence joins TRBV28 and TRBJ1-3; D unresolved. Germline-derived CDR1 and CDR2 are MDHEN and SYDVKM. The V end lost 5 bases, the J end lost 0 bases, and 11 bases lay between the germline ends. This CDR3 contains 15 residues. The CDR3 spells CASSLPGRSGNTIYF. CDR3 DNA: TGTGCCAGCAGTCTTCCAGGCCGCTCTGGAAACACCATATATTTT.

The chain uses TRBV6-1 and TRBJ1-1, with D possibly matching TRBD1 (5 bases). V lost 7 bases, J lost 1 base, and 13 bases lay in between. CDR3 length: 14 residues. Germline loops: CDR1 MNHNS, CDR2 SASEGT. CDR3 sequence reads: CASTRGYPNTEAFF. Written as DNA, the CDR3 is TGTGCCAGCACCCGGGGGTACCCGAACACTGAAGCTTTCTTT.

This clonotype was counted at least ten times. The genes are TRBV29-1 and TRBJ2-3; TRBD2 matches 8 bases. Germline trimming cut 3 bases from V and 1 base from J; bases unmatched to any gene: 3. The CDR3 has 14 residues. Germline CDR1 is SQVTM and CDR2 is ANQGSEA. CDR3: CSVDKRGRTDTQYF. CDR3 sequence (DNA): TGCAGCGTTGACAAGCGGGGGCGCACAGATACGCAGTATTTT.

This clonotype has just a few counts. The chain links TRBV29-1 to TRBJ2-7, with 7 bases identical to TRBD1. The germline V gene has CDR1 SQVTM and CDR2 ANQGSEA. The CDR3 runs to 13 residues. The ends lost 5 bases at V and 4 bases at J; junction bases unmatched: 8. The CDR3 protein is CSVRGPLGYEQYF. The CDR3 DNA reads TGCAGCGTTAGGGGGCCCCTCGGGTACGAGCAGTACTTC.

This clonotype has only a few counts. This chain links TRBV7-3 with TRBJ1-2; D is unresolved. This CDR3 is 14 amino acids long. V was cut by 0 bases and J by 2 bases, with 7 bases left in between. The germline gives CDR1 SGHTA, CDR2 FQGTGA. CDR3 DNA: TGTGCCAGCAGCTTAACAACAGAAAACTATGGCTACACCTTC. As protein: CASSLTTENYGYTF. The complete variable domain, with remaining parts taken from reference TRBV7-3 and TRBJ1-2, reads GAGVSQTPSNKVTEKGKYVELRCDPISGHTALYWYRQSLGQGPEFLIYFQGTGAADDSGLPNDRFFAVRPEGSVSTLKIQRTERGDSAVYLCASSLTTENYGYTFGSGTRLTVV.

The chain uses TRBV14 and TRBJ1-1; the match to TRBD1 covers 7 bases. The CDR3 extends over 14 amino acids. From germline, CDR1 is SGHDN and CDR2 FVKESK. With V trimmed by 4 bases and J by 6 bases, 8 bases remained unmatched. CDR3 loop: CASSPGGDSSEAFF. The CDR3 DNA follows: TGTGCCAGCAGCCCAGGGGGGGACAGTTCTGAAGCTTTCTTT.

This clonotype was counted at least ten times. The V call is TRBV12-3 or TRBV12-4, the J call TRBJ2-7, with TRBD1 matching over 7 bases. The CDR3 has 14 residues. The trim removed 4 bases at V and 3 bases at J, leaving 6 bases unmatched. This CDR3 reads CASSYGQAGYEQYF. The CDR3 DNA is TGTGCCAGCAGTTACGGACAGGCGGGCTACGAGCAGTACTTC.